This T cell receptor beta chain was captured in a study of cytomegalovirus exposure and HLA in healthy donors. Assay used: immunoSEQ multiplex PCR; TCRdb lists only in-frame clones, some missing. The sample yields fewer than 400,000 clones, 88% seen once. This CDR3 region has 14 residues. Germline values: CDR1 LNHDA, CDR2 SQIVND (reference sequence). V was trimmed by 7 bases and J by 3 bases, leaving 15 bases between them. This sequence was found in a man in his thirties or forties in good health and CMV-seronegative. Input material: PBMCs. The V call is TRBV19, the J call TRBJ1-1; D remains ambiguous. The CDR3 nucleotides read TGTGCCAGTACCGGCGATGTCGGGGACACTGAAGCTTTCTTT. This gives the protein CASTGDVGDTEAFF.